This T cell receptor (beta chain) stems from a study of CD8 T cells in ankylosing spondylitis. TCRdb fed the 5' RACE reads into MiXCR, producing one record per CDR3 protein. The sample has fewer than 180,000 distinct CDR3 sequences, approximately 48% seen once; the top ten hold roughly 15%. The CDR3 consists of 15 residues. Germline V gene data show CDR1 as KGHDR and CDR2 as SFDVKD. V lost 4 bases to trimming and J lost 9 bases; unmatched junction nucleotides: 8. The clonotype was recovered from a male donor with ankylosing spondylitis. Specimen: synovial fluid, either unsorted or a sorted T cell fraction (not recorded which). This chain links TRBV24-1 with TRBJ2-1; TRBD2 matches at 10 bases. The CDR3 DNA reads TGTGCCACCAGTGAATCGGGACTAGCGCCCCCTGAGCAGTTCTTC. Protein: CATSESGLAPPEQFF.